These 18 T cell receptor beta chains were all obtained from the same sample, sequenced in a study of OX40 agonist ivuxolimab in advanced cancers. Clones were read by immunoSEQ multiplex PCR, and TCRdb kept only the in-frame ones, dropping some. The sample yields 100,000 to 120,000 clones, about nine tenths seen once. The source material was CD4+ or CD8+ T cells sorted from blood, sampled in a trial of the OX40 agonist ivuxolimab. Receptors originate from an adult with an advanced solid tumor such as melanoma, head and neck, liver or kidney cancer.

This CDR3 is CAWSVAYHGQPQHF. The CDR3 DNA reads as TGTGCCTGGAGTGTGGCATATCATGGACAGCCCCAGCATTTT. The chain recombines TRBV30 with TRBJ1-5; D is uncertain. V was cut by 0 bases and J by 7 bases, with 13 bases left in between. The CDR3 extends over 14 amino acids. Looked up from germline, CDR1 is GTSNPN and CDR2 is SVGIG (reference sequence).

This clone was counted a single time. The V and J genes are TRBV9 and TRBJ1-6; weak D call: TRBD1 (5 bases). Germline V gives CDR1 SGDLS, CDR2 YYNGEE. V dropped 0 bases and J dropped 10 bases, with 14 bases sitting between them. The CDR3 has 15 amino acids. The CDR3 sequence is CASSVENKGRSPLHF. CDR3 coding DNA: TGTGCCAGCAGCGTAGAAAACAAGGGACGCTCACCCCTCCACTTT.

The rearrangement joins TRBV5-1 to TRBJ2-5; TRBD1 matches 12 bases. The V and J ends lost 3 bases and 4 bases, in that order; junction bases with no gene match: 1. CDR1 and CDR2 (germline): SGHRS, YFSETQ. The CDR3 is made up of 14 amino acids. The CDR3 loop is CASSWGQGAETQYF. Written as DNA, the CDR3 is TGCGCCAGCAGCTGGGGACAGGGGGCAGAGACCCAGTACTTC.

This clone was detected once. The V gene is TRBV6-1, the J gene TRBJ2-2; a weak D match, TRBD1 (5 bases). Germline loops: CDR1 MNHNS, CDR2 SASEGT. Trimming took off 2 bases at V and 1 base at J, with 5 bases between the two ends. This CDR3 is built from 14 residues. The CDR3 loop reads CASSEQGNTGELFF. CDR3 DNA sequence: TGTGCCAGCAGTGAACAGGGGAACACCGGGGAGCTGTTTTTT.

This clone was seen more than once but under ten times. The chain uses TRBV7-2 and TRBJ2-7; TRBD2 might be the D (6 bases). This CDR3 has 13 amino acids. Germline CDR1 SGHTA, CDR2 FQGNSA. Trimming cost V 3 bases and J 0 bases, with 6 bases left between them. CDR3 amino acids: CASSLRGSYEQYF. In nucleotides, the CDR3 is TGTGCCAGCAGCTTGCGGGGCTCCTACGAGCAGTACTTC.

This sequence joins TRBV5-1 and TRBJ2-7; D perhaps matches TRBD1 (5 bases). Germline CDR1 and CDR2: SGHRS and YFSETQ. V dropped 4 bases and J dropped 5 bases, with 19 bases sitting between them. The CDR3 sequence is 15 residues long. The CDR3 protein is CASSPFAGKGHEQYF. Written as DNA, the CDR3 is TGCGCCAGCAGCCCCTTCGCAGGGAAAGGCCACGAGCAGTACTTC.

This CDR3 reads CASTTGVYNSPLHF. The DNA of the CDR3 is TGTGCCAGCACTACAGGGGTATATAATTCACCCCTCCACTTT. The chain uses TRBV6-6 and TRBJ1-6, with 7 bases identical to TRBD1. Losses at the gene ends were 7 bases for V and 4 bases for J; bases not matched to a gene: 4. The germline V gene encodes CDR1 MNHNY and CDR2 SVGAGI (reference sequence). The CDR3 sequence is 14 residues long.

V and J are TRBV20-1 and TRBJ2-7; D gene uncertain. CDR3 length: 11 residues. Germline loops: CDR1 DFQATT, CDR2 SNEGSKA (reference sequence). The germline V and J ends were trimmed by 0 bases and 8 bases, with 8 bases remaining between them. CDR3 sequence (DNA): TGCAGTGCTAGAGAGGTCAAGCAGCAGTACTTC. Translated: CSAREVKQQYF.

CDR3 amino acids: CASSWSLGNEQFF. The CDR3 nucleotides read TGTGCCAGCAGCTGGAGTCTCGGGAATGAGCAGTTCTTC. J is TRBJ2-1 and V is TRBV11-2, with D uncertain. Germline V gene data show CDR1 as SGHAT and CDR2 as FQNNGV. The CDR3 has 13 residues. V lost 4 bases and J 7 bases, leaving 11 bases between the germline ends.

The V call is TRBV7-2, the J call TRBJ1-4; 8 positions agree with TRBD1. The CDR3 has 17 residues. CDR1 is SGHTA, CDR2 FQGNSA, per germline. V was pared by 7 bases and J by 8 bases, with 18 bases of the junction left unmatched. The CDR3 loop reads CASTRNGLGQGTEKLFF. DNA for the CDR3: TGTGCCAGCACCCGGAATGGCCTTGGACAGGGAACAGAAAAACTGTTTTTT.

The chain recombines TRBV5-1 with TRBJ2-7; D is ambiguous. This CDR3 has 15 amino acids. V lost 4 bases, J lost 2 bases, and 16 bases lay in between. The V gene's germline CDR1 is SGHRS and CDR2 YFSETQ. This CDR3 is CASSRMTRITYEQYF. Here the CDR3 DNA reads TGCGCCAGCAGCCGAATGACACGGATCACCTACGAGCAGTACTTC.

The genes are TRBV2 and TRBJ1-1, with 7 positions matching TRBD1. V dropped 5 bases and J dropped 2; count of bases not matched to a gene: 5. Germline V gives CDR1 SNHLY, CDR2 FYNNEI. The CDR3 extends over 14 amino acids. CDR3 sequence (DNA): TGTGCCAGCAGTCCCCGGGACAGTAACACTGAAGCTTTCTTT. Residues: CASSPRDSNTEAFF.

V usage is TRBV7-2 and J usage is TRBJ2-4, with D maybe TRBD1 (6 bases). This CDR3 region has 13 residues. CDR1 and CDR2 from the germline V gene are SGHTA and FQGNSA. The V end was cut by 1 base, the J end by 6 bases, with 7 bases between. The CDR3 DNA follows: TGTGCCAGCAGCTTAGGGACAGCAAACATTCAGTACTTC. Its translation: CASSLGTANIQYF.

The chain uses TRBV5-1 and TRBJ2-1; D remains unclear. In germline, CDR1 is SGHRS, CDR2 YFSETQ. The length of the CDR3 is 12 residues. The germline V and J ends were trimmed by 2 bases and 15 bases, with 15 bases remaining between them. CDR3 protein: CASSLTGPWRFF. Here the CDR3 DNA reads TGCGCCAGCAGCTTAACCGGGCCCTGGCGGTTCTTC.

The V and J genes are TRBV25-1 and TRBJ2-5, with a weak D call TRBD2 (6 bases). Trimming pared 4 bases from V and 9 bases from J, leaving 12 bases between. Germline CDR1 reads MGHDK; CDR2 reads SYGVNS. The CDR3 sequence is 12 residues long. Here the CDR3 DNA reads TGTGCCAGCAGTGGGGCCGGCGGGGCCCAGTACTTC. This encodes CASSGAGGAQYF.

The chain is built from TRBV19 and TRBJ2-1; 9 bases map to TRBD2. The V gene end was trimmed by 4 bases and the J gene end by 5 bases; junction bases not matched to a gene: 6. The V gene's germline CDR1 is LNHDA and CDR2 SQIVND (reference sequence). This CDR3 has 15 residues. The CDR3 sequence: CASSTGRLADNEQFF. The CDR3 DNA is TGTGCCAGTAGTACCGGGCGACTAGCGGACAATGAGCAGTTCTTC.

This chain connects TRBV28 to TRBJ1-1; no clear D gene. Germline loops: CDR1 MDHEN, CDR2 SYDVKM. This CDR3 has 16 amino acids. With 6 bases removed from V and 0 bases from J, the gap between germline ends came to 17 bases. The chain's CDR3 is CASSSSGVALNTEAFF. In DNA form, the CDR3 reads TGTGCCAGCAGCTCCTCTGGGGTCGCCCTGAACACTGAAGCTTTCTTT.

CDR3 DNA sequence: TGTGCCTGGAGTGTGGGGCAGGGGGCCAGGCAGCCCCAGCATTTT. This translates into CAWSVGQGARQPQHF. The gene calls are TRBV30 and TRBJ1-5; 8 bases line up with TRBD1. This CDR3 comprises 15 residues. V lost 0 bases, J lost 7 bases, and 8 bases stayed unmatched. CDR1 is GTSNPN, CDR2 SVGIG, per germline (reference sequence).